The clone carrying this TCR beta chain came up a few times. Its antigen is not known. This entry belongs to a study of somatic mutations in cytotoxic T cells in rheumatoid arthritis. Study background: No treatment had yet been given when patient blood (approximately 29 ml EDTA) was drawn, right after diagnosis. Study-wide results and limits: Clonality of CD8+ T cells, which was compared between rheumatoid arthritis patients and age-matched healthy controls, did not differ significantly.

The study pulled out CD4+ and CD8+ cells with positive magnetic bead selection and then checked their purity by flow cytometry. The protocol was immunoSEQ multiplex PCR, while the TCRdb copy is restricted to in-frame clones and leaves out a portion. The profile shows 15,000 to 20,000 clones, around 82% of them singletons. The length of the CDR3 is 19 residues. CDR1 and CDR2 (germline): SGHVS, FNYEAQ. V lost 3 bases to trimming and J lost 0 bases, with 21 bases between them. The chain is built from TRBV7-6 and TRBJ1-5; possible D gene TRBD1, 5 bases. The sample comprised CD8+ T cells sorted from blood. The source of this sequence is a woman aged 50 to 65 with rheumatoid arthritis. The CDR3: CASSLGFFGTDVSNQPQHF. The CDR3 coding sequence is TGTGCCAGCAGCTTGGGTTTTTTCGGGACCGATGTTAGCAATCAGCCCCAGCATTTT.